Sequencing of this TCR beta chain was carried out in a study of T-cell memory formation after mild COVID-19. This CDR3 has 15 amino acids. Germline CDR1 and CDR2: SGHRS and YFSETQ. The trim removed 4 bases at V and 2 bases at J, leaving 6 bases unmatched. Barcoded TCR alpha and TCR beta cDNA libraries with UMIs came from 5'RACE using constant-segment primers. TCRdb fed the 5' RACE reads into MiXCR, producing one record per CDR3 protein. Seen here are about 180,000 distinct CDR3 sequences, roughly 20% observed once, and the top ten hold 3.5% to 5%. This sequence joins TRBV5-1 and TRBJ1-1, with 9 bases aligning to TRBD1. Sequenced sample: PBMCs or a T cell subset sorted from them (not recorded which). This receptor was taken from a man younger than 30 who had mild COVID-19 (a few samples of this study predate the infection). Cell type and time point are not known. For the CDR3, the DNA is TGCGCCAGCAGCCCCCGGACAGGGGTTAACACTGAAGCTTTCTTT. Translating gives CASSPRTGVNTEAFF.